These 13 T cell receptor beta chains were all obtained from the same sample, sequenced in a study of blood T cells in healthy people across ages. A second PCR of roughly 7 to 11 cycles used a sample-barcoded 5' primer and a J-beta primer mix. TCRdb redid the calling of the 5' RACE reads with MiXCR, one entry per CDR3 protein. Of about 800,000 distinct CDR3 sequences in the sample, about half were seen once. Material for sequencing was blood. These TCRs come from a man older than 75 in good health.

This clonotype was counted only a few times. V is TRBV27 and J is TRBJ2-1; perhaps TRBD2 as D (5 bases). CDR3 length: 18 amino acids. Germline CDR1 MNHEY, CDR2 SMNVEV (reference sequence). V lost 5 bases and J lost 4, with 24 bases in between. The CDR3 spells CASSPREGEVAKYNEQFF. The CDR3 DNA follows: TGTGCCAGCAGTCCTCGCGAGGGAGAGGTAGCGAAGTACAATGAGCAGTTCTTC.

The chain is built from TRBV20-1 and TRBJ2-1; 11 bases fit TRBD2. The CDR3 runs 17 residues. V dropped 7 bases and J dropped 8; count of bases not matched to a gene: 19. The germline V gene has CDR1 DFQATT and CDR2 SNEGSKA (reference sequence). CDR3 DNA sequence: TGCAGTGTTCTCCCGCTTTTCACTAGCGGGAGCGGGGATGAGCAGTTCTTC. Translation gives CSVLPLFTSGSGDEQFF.

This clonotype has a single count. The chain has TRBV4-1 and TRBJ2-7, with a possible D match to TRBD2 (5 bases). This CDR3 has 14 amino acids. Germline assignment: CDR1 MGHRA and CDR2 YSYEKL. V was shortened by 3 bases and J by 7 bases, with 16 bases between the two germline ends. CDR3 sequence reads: CASSHGGLYNEQYF. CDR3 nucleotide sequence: TGCGCCAGCAGCCATGGCGGACTCTACAATGAGCAGTACTTC.

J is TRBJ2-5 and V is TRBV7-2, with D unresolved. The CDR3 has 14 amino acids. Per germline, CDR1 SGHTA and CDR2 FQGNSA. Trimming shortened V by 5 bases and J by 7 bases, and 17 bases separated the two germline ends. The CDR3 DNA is TGTGCCAGCAGCCCCTGGACCCCCGCAGCGACCCAGTACTTC. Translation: CASSPWTPAATQYF.

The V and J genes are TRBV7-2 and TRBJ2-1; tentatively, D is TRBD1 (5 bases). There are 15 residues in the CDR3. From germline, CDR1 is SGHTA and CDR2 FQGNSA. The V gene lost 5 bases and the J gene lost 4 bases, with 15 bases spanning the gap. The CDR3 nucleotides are TGTGCCAGCAGCATCGACAGAGCAGTTTACAATGAGCAGTTCTTC. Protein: CASSIDRAVYNEQFF.

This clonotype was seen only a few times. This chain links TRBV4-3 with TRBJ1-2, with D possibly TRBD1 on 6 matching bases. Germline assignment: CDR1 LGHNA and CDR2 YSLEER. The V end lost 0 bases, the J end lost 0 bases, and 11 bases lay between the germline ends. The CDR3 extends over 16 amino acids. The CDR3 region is CASSQEPRTANYGYTF. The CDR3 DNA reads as TGCGCCAGCAGCCAAGAGCCCCGGACAGCTAACTATGGCTACACCTTC.

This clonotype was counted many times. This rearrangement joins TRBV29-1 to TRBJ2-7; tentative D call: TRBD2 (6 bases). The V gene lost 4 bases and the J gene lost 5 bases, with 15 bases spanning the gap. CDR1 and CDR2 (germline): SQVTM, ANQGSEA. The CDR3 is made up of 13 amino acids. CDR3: CSVGEAEPHEQYF. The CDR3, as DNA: TGCAGCGTTGGGGAGGCAGAGCCTCACGAGCAGTACTTC.

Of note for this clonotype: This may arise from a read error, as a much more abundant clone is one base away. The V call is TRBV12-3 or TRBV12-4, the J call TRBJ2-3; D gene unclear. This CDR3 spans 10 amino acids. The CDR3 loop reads CATSTDTRYF. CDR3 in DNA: TGTGCCACCTCCACAGATACGCGGTATTTT.

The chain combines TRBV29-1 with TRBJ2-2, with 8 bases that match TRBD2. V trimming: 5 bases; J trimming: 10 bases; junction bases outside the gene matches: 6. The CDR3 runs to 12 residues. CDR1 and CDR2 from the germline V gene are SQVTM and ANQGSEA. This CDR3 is CSVTPGRVELFF. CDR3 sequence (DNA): TGCAGCGTTACCCCCGGGAGGGTGGAGCTGTTTTTT.

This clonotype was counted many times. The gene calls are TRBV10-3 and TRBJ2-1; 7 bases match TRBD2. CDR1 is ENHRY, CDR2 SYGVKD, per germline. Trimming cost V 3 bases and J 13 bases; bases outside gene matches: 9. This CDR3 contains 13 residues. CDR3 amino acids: CAISEPGLTVQFF. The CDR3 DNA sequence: TGTGCCATCAGTGAACCGGGACTAACGGTTCAGTTCTTC.

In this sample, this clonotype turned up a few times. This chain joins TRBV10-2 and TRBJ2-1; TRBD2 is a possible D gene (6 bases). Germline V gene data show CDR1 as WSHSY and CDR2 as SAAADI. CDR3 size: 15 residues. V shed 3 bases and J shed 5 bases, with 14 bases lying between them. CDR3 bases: TGCGCCAGCAGTGATGTCCGGGACTTCCACAATGAGCAGTTCTTC. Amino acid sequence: CASSDVRDFHNEQFF.

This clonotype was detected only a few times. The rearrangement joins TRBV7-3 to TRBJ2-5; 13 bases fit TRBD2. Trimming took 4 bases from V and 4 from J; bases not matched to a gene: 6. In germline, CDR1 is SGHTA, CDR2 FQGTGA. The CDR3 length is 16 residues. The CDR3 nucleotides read TGTGCCAGCAGCTCAAAACTAGCGGGAGGGTCAGAGACCCAGTACTTC. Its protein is CASSSKLAGGSETQYF. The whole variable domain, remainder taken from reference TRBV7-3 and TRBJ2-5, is GAGVSQTPSNKVTEKGKYVELRCDPISGHTALYWYRQSLGQGPEFLIYFQGTGAADDSGLPNDRFFAVRPEGSVSTLKIQRTERGDSAVYLCASSSKLAGGSETQYFGPGTRLLVL.

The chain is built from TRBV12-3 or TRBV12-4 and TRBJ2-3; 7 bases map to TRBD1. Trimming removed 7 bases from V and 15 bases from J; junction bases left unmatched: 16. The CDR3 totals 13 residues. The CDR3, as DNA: TGTGCCAGCACAGGGGGAAGAACAGATGTGGAATATTTT. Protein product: CASTGGRTDVEYF.